These T cell receptor beta chains were read from a single sample in a study of Ad26.COV2.S vaccination and SARS-CoV-2 variants. The repertoire was sequenced with immunoSEQ multiplex PCR; TCRdb's copy has only in-frame clones and lacks some. The sample records about 350,000 clones, around 84% being singletons. The material was peripheral blood, obtained in a trial of Ad26.COV2.S vaccine versus placebo. The receptors come from a person between 18 and 65 years old who received the Ad26.COV2.S COVID-19 vaccine or a placebo. The conserved cysteine and the conserved F or W are not part of the CDR3 here. Fields, in order: V gene, clone size, CDR3 protein. Clone size, where shown, is once, few, many, or a class for clones that have expanded.

TRBV5-1	.	ASSFNGQGMGETQY
TRBV5-1	.	ASSETGGNGELF
TRBV19	.	ASSGHGYGYT
TRBV12-3/TRBV12-4	.	ASSLGTEAF
TRBV11-3	.	ASSPGAGGYNEQF
TRBV7-2	.	ASSLVGSSGNTIY
TRBV2	few	ASSERQGQETQY
TRBV7-9	.	ASSTTESLFYGYT
TRBV30	.	ACGQGGGDGDTQY
TRBV7-8	.	ASSLVDYGYT
TRBV3-1/TRBV3-2	.	ASSHGGFPLH
TRBV28	once	ASSGTRWGGYT
TRBV21-1	.	ASSLDSTSGGPSSYNEQF
TRBV30	.	ACWGEKLF
TRBV14	once	ASSQEPGQGATKNIQY
TRBV7-2	few	ASSLAASAEAF
TRBV19	.	ASGERGSYNEQF
TRBV27	.	ASSFGASGRLYEQY
TRBV7-9	.	ASSLTGFGNEKLF
TRBV6-2/TRBV6-3	.	ASSPGGIAKNIQY
TRBV5-5	.	ASSLTRDEQY
TRBV19	.	ASSVTDSNQPQH
TRBV9	once	ASSTGHSGSPDEQF
TRBV4-3	.	ASSQAQLAGVGETQY
TRBV6-2/TRBV6-3	.	ASSYSVGGNEQF
TRBV5-5	.	ASSLWSGANTEAF
TRBV5-1	.	ASSLAGSHEQY
TRBV9	.	ASSPPRGKETQY
TRBV4-3	.	ASSQGGGNEQF
TRBV6-5	.	ASSNRDRVTEAF
TRBV7-2	once	ASSLFGAGATYEQY
TRBV28	.	ASSLTSGRLPHEQY
TRBV10-3	.	AISDSGVKGSGEAF
TRBV5-1	.	ASSRTGGYEQF
TRBV6-2/TRBV6-3	.	ASSSDRQLLSEKLF
TRBV7-9	.	ASTGLTEAF
TRBV6-2/TRBV6-3	.	ASSYDSYQPQH
TRBV4-3	.	ASSQGTGFRSPLH
TRBV2	.	ASSTDTTNEKLF
TRBV10-3	.	AISQAGDSNQPQH
TRBV7-2	.	ASSLFRGSTGPLH
TRBV30	.	AWSKGQGSSPLH
TRBV3-1/TRBV3-2	.	ASSLTQNEQY
TRBV6-5	.	ASSYSVAGGHNEQF
TRBV28	.	ASSFPGGGHGYT
TRBV6-6	.	ASNPRTGYRDEQF
TRBV5-1	few	ASSYTGGTEAF
TRBV30	.	AWSVVAGAYEQY
TRBV5-4	once	ASSRGDPNEKLF
TRBV4-3	.	ASSLGLAEGHEQF
TRBV11-2	.	ASSYRGAYGYT
TRBV30	.	AWSVWGYGEAF